This TCR beta chain was observed in a study of shared clonotypes between healthy human individuals. Study background: Each donor's CD8 memory used one plate, CD8 naive two, each CD4 subset three.

TCRdb's copy holds only in-frame clones and misses some; the assay was immunoSEQ multiplex PCR. The sample has about 990,000 clones, approximately 80% seen once. V lost 8 bases, J lost 2 bases, and 12 bases stayed unmatched. The CDR3 covers 15 residues. Germline CDR1 reads MNHNY; CDR2 reads SVGAGI (reference sequence). Free of recent acute infections or vaccinations, the donors were healthy HIV-negative adults. Input material: memory CD4+ T cells from PBMCs. Subset noted: CD45RA-negative fraction. The receptor was derived from a man aged 18 to 35 in good health. Some clones in this sample may be carry-over from other donors' samples. This chain uses TRBV6-6 with TRBJ2-7; 7 bases match TRBD2. CDR3 DNA: TGTGCCAGCGGGGCTATGAGGGAGGGTCCCTACGAGCAGTACTTC. Amino acids: CASGAMREGPYEQYF.